These 14 T cell receptor beta chains came from one sample sequenced in a study of radiotherapy plus CTLA-4 blockade in lung cancer. Generated by immunoSEQ multiplex PCR, the TCRdb table keeps only in-frame clones and is missing some. The sample lists fewer than 150,000 clones; roughly 80% were seen once. The sample consisted of peripheral blood, taken from a patient treated with radiotherapy plus ipilimumab. The receptor set was obtained from a human donor with non-small cell lung cancer who had a partial response to radiotherapy plus ipilimumab.

The chain combines TRBV7-9 with TRBJ1-4; 10 bases are a match to TRBD1. There are 15 residues in the CDR3. Looked up from germline, CDR1 is SEHNR and CDR2 is FQNEAQ (reference sequence). Trimming took 5 bases from V and 6 from J; bases not matched to a gene: 6. CDR3 DNA sequence: TGTGCCAGCAGCCCCTGGGACAGGGGTGATGAAAAACTGTTTTTT. The encoded protein is CASSPWDRGDEKLFF.

This clone was detected a few times. V and J are TRBV30 and TRBJ1-1; maybe TRBD1 (5 bases). The CDR3 is made up of 14 amino acids. Trimming removed 0 bases from V and 0 bases from J, with 8 bases in between. The germline V gene encodes CDR1 GTSNPN and CDR2 SVGIG (reference sequence). The CDR3, as DNA: TGTGCCTGGAGTGTGGGGGGAATGAACACTGAAGCTTTCTTT. This codes for CAWSVGGMNTEAFF.

This chain joins TRBV19 and TRBJ1-5, with 9 bases identical to TRBD1. Per germline, CDR1 LNHDA and CDR2 SQIVND (reference sequence). The CDR3 has 18 amino acids. Trimming removed 5 bases from V and 0 bases from J; junction bases left unmatched: 11. In DNA, the CDR3 is TGTGCCAGTAGTTGGGACAGGGCCTCTCCCAATAGCAATCAGCCCCAGCATTTT. Amino acid sequence: CASSWDRASPNSNQPQHF.

The V and J genes are TRBV7-9 and TRBJ2-4, with TRBD1 identical over 7 bases. CDR1 is SEHNR, CDR2 FQNEAQ, per germline (reference sequence). Unmatched junction bases numbered 6, after V lost 0 bases and J lost 1 base. The CDR3 extends over 17 amino acids. The CDR3 reads CASSLAGQARAKNIQYF. The CDR3 DNA is TGTGCCAGCAGCTTAGCCGGACAGGCTCGGGCCAAAAACATTCAGTACTTC.

The V and J genes are TRBV28 and TRBJ1-1; D uncertain. The CDR3 extends over 14 amino acids. V shed 2 bases and J shed 1 base, with 8 bases lying between them. The germline CDR1 and CDR2 sequences are MDHEN and SYDVKM. The CDR3 DNA reads as TGTGCCAGCAGTTTAGTTATCCGGAACACTGAAGCTTTCTTT. Translation gives CASSLVIRNTEAFF.

This clone was recorded once. This chain uses TRBV5-1 with TRBJ1-2, with TRBD1 matching 9 bases. Per germline, CDR1 SGHRS and CDR2 YFSETQ. CDR3 length: 15 amino acids. Unmatched junction bases numbered 8, after V lost 0 bases and J lost 8 bases. The CDR3, as DNA: TGCGCCAGCAGCTTGGACCCGGGACAGGGCTTCGGCTACACCTTC. This encodes CASSLDPGQGFGYTF.

Comment on this clone: Sequence at one end of the junction differs from germline and may be a read error. The V and J genes are TRBV28 and TRBJ1-1; the D gene is possibly TRBD1 (6 bases). CDR3 length: 12 amino acids. From germline, CDR1 is MDHEN and CDR2 SYDVKM. The CDR3 DNA sequence: TGTGTCAGCAGTCTGCCGGGGGGGCAAGCTTTCTTT. Protein: CVSSLPGGQAFF.

The rearrangement joins TRBV7-2 to TRBJ2-5; D uncertain. The germline gives CDR1 SGHTA, CDR2 FQGNSA. V shed 6 bases and J shed 3 bases, with 14 bases lying between them. The CDR3 has 14 amino acids. The CDR3 loop reads CASSPGPAEETQYF. DNA of the CDR3: TGTGCCAGCAGTCCTGGCCCGGCGGAAGAGACCCAGTACTTC.

The V gene is TRBV18, the J gene TRBJ2-7; maybe TRBD1 (6 bases). Germline V gives CDR1 KGHSH, CDR2 LQKENI. Between the trimmed V and J ends, which lost 2 bases and 2 bases, there was a span of 10 bases. The CDR3 runs 14 residues. DNA of the CDR3: TGTGCCAGCTCACCAACTCCAGGGGCCTACGAGCAGTACTTC. This translates into CASSPTPGAYEQYF. Full variable domain (remainder filled in from reference TRBV18 and TRBJ2-7): NAGVMQNPRHLVRRRGQEARLRCSPMKGHSHVYWYRQLPEEGLKFMVYLQKENIIDESGMPKERFSAEFPKEGPSILRIQQVVRGDSAAYFCASSPTPGAYEQYFGPGTRLTVT.

This chain uses TRBV19 with TRBJ1-5; 7 bases match TRBD1. V was pared by 5 bases and J by 1 base, with 5 bases of the junction left unmatched. CDR1 and CDR2 (germline): LNHDA, SQIVND (reference sequence). The length of the CDR3 is 15 residues. Written as DNA, the CDR3 is TGTGCCAGTAGTGAAGGGACAGTGAGCAATCAGCCCCAGCATTTT. This sequence encodes CASSEGTVSNQPQHF. The whole variable domain, remainder taken from reference TRBV19 and TRBJ1-5, is DGGITQSPKYLFRKEGQNVTLSCEQNLNHDAMYWYRQDPGQGLRLIYYSQIVNDFQKGDIAEGYSVSREKKESFPLTVTSAQKNPTAFYLCASSEGTVSNQPQHFGDGTRLSIL.

J is TRBJ2-2 and V is TRBV29-1; 8 bases line up with TRBD1. V shed 5 bases and J 4 bases; nucleotides not matched to a gene: 6. Germline V gene sequence: CDR1 SQVTM, CDR2 ANQGSEA. This CDR3 has 14 amino acids. CDR3 coding DNA: TGCAGCGTTCGAACAGGGGGTACCACCGGGGAGCTGTTTTTT. This gives the protein CSVRTGGTTGELFF.

The chain carries TRBV9 and TRBJ1-4, with no clear D. Germline lookup yields CDR1 SGDLS and CDR2 YYNGEE. The CDR3 sequence is 13 residues long. The V end lost 4 bases, the J end lost 8 bases, and 12 bases lay between the germline ends. The CDR3 protein is CASSPPEYEKLFF. CDR3 sequence (DNA): TGTGCCAGCAGCCCCCCGGAGTACGAAAAACTGTTTTTT.

This chain links TRBV19 with TRBJ1-1; the D gene is possibly TRBD1 (5 bases). The CDR3 loop spans 12 amino acids. Germline CDR1 is LNHDA and CDR2 is SQIVND (reference sequence). Between the trimmed V and J ends, which lost 3 bases and 6 bases, there was a span of 8 bases. The DNA for the CDR3 is TGTGCCAGTAGTATCGGAGGGGCTGAAGCTTTCTTT. Translated, it gives CASSIGGAEAFF.

The rearrangement joins TRBV27 to TRBJ2-7; 9 bases fit TRBD1. This CDR3 has 19 amino acids. From germline, CDR1 is MNHEY and CDR2 SMNVEV (reference sequence). Trimming removed 0 bases from V and 1 base from J; junction bases left unmatched: 13. The CDR3, as DNA: TGTGCCAGCAGTTTATCGGTTGCTCAGGGACAGGGCCCTTCCTACGAGCAGTACTTC. As protein: CASSLSVAQGQGPSYEQYF.